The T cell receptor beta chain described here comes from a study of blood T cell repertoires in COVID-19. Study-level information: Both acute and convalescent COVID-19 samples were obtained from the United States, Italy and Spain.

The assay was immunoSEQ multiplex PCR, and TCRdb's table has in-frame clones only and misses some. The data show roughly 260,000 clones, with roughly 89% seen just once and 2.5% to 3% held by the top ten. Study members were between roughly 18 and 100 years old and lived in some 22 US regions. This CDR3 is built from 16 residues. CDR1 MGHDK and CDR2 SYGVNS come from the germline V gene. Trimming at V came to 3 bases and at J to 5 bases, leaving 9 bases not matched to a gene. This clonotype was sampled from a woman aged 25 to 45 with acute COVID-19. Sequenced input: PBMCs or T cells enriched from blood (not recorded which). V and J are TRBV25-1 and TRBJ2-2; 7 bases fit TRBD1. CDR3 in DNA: TGTGCCAGCAGTGAGAACGACAGGGTTATAACCGGGGAGCTGTTTTTT. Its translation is CASSENDRVITGELFF.